This entry is about one TCR beta chain. Germline CDR1 is MNHEY and CDR2 is SMNVEV (reference sequence). This CDR3 has 16 amino acids. V was clipped by 5 bases and J by 0 bases, with 11 bases between them. Authors' data handling: Reference gene primer amplification yielded estimated nucleated cell counts. Generated by immunoSEQ multiplex PCR, the TCRdb table keeps only in-frame clones and is missing some. From that table come the V and J calls and clone size; the DNA was used to work out D and trimming. The profile shows some 200,000 clones, roughly 90% of them singletons. Symptom resolution, clearance, or two negative PCRs marked the recovered donors of Cohort 3. The data were taken from a study of blood T cell repertoires in COVID-19. About the study: COVID-19 samples from acute and convalescent phases originated in the United States, Italy and Spain. Nucleic acid was either cDNA or gDNA, and it came from T cells, B-cell-depleted T cells, or PBMCs.

The TCR sequence derives from a woman younger than 35 who had recovered from COVID-19. The rearrangement joins TRBV27 to TRBJ2-6; D not resolved. Sequencing used PBMCs or T cells enriched from blood (not recorded which). CDR3 DNA sequence: TGTGCCAGCAGTCCCATCCGGGTCTCTGGGGCCAACGTCCTGACTTTC. It is translated as CASSPIRVSGANVLTF.